This TCR beta chain came from a study of human T cells and chemical hapten exposure. Background on the study: DPC 0.01% went on the upper back by patch test, with reading at 6 days. Study findings and constraints: Since the donors had alopecia, their immune response may not be the same as that of healthy people.

Individual cDNA molecules (in the library) carried attached unique molecular identifiers. Original processing methods: From about 22,000 to 700,000 TCRs were found per sample, with a median of about 100,000. TCRdb used MiXCR to reprocess the RACE reads, holding one entry per CDR3 protein. TCRdb's processing, not the authors', yielded these V and J calls. The sample shows about 120,000 distinct CDR3 sequences, roughly 14% of them seen only once. Germline CDR1 is SNHLY and CDR2 is FYNNEI. CDR3 length: 14 amino acids. V was cut by 0 bases and J by 7 bases, with 10 bases left in between. This clonotype was seen many times. What it binds is not known. Indicated time point: pre-sensitization, week 0. Treatment of the sample: therapeutic diphenylcyclopropenone sensitization with weekly scalp DPC.

This TCR came from a woman aged 18-35 years with alopecia areata. Some clones in this sample may be carry-over from other donors' samples. V is TRBV2 and J is TRBJ2-1, with D possibly matching TRBD1 (5 bases). This specimen was whole blood, taken in connection with sensitization to the hapten diphenylcyclopropenone (DPC). The CDR3 loop reads CASSEALQGNEQFF. For the CDR3, the DNA is TGTGCCAGCAGTGAAGCGCTTCAGGGTAATGAGCAGTTCTTC.